Reported below is one T cell receptor (beta chain). Its antigen is not known. These data come from a study of cytotoxic CD8 clonotypes in ibrutinib-treated CLL. Across the whole study: Among the patients, about a dozen presented as relapsed/refractory and around 15 as treatment-naive; roughly 17 showed unmutated IGHV.

V lost 10 bases to trimming and J lost 6 bases, with 15 bases between them. Germline loops: CDR1 SGHAT, CDR2 FQNNGV. The CDR3 runs to 13 residues. Whole-study results and caveats: Public clonotypes, rarely seen, contracted or held steady on treatment.

Method: immunoSEQ multiplex PCR; TCRdb's copy keeps in-frame clones and lacks some. The sample yields 250,000 to 350,000 clones, about 72% seen once. The sequence came from a human donor with chronic lymphocytic leukemia. The sequences come from PBMCs, collected at disease progression, from a patient treated with ibrutinib. J is TRBJ2-2 and V is TRBV11-2; D is possibly TRBD1 (5 bases). The DNA of the CDR3 is TGTGCCAACCCGGGTTGGGGCCCCGGGGAGCTGTTTTTT. Its translation is CANPGWGPGELFF.